Listed here are 14 T cell receptor beta chains from one sample, sequenced in a study of regulatory T cells in long-lasting Graves disease. Time point defined: newly diagnosed GD, antithyroid drugs for less than 3 months. From RNA extracted from PBMCs, the TCR library was made. Building of the TCR beta libraries involved iRepertoire HTBI primers and Arm-PCR of CDR3 regions. TCRdb itself ran the multiplex PCR reads through MiXCR, one entry per CDR3 protein. Altogether a few hundred thousand distinct CDR3 sequences are present, 11% to 15% being singletons, with the ten largest covering approximately 19%. Separately, the same data were catalogued under a study of T cells in Graves' hyperthyroidism and ophthalmopathy.

Here the sequenced sample was peripheral blood mononuclear cells (PBMCs), taken at new diagnosis, from a patient treated with antithyroid drugs. The source of these receptors is a woman aged 50 to 60 with Graves disease.

Points on this clonotype: Being one base from a much bigger clone, this may be a read error. The chain joins TRBV29-1 to TRBJ2-7; 7 bases are shared with TRBD1. The CDR3 is 15 residues long. Germline V gene lookup returns CDR1 SQVTM and CDR2 ANQGSEA. This CDR3 is CSVEVGGSLSHERYF. The CDR3 DNA sequence: TGCAGCGTTGAGGTAGGGGGCTCCCTTTCCCACGAGCGGTACTTC.

This clonotype was seen at least ten times. The chain employs TRBV7-9 and TRBJ2-3; TRBD1 might be the D (6 bases). Deletions cut 4 bases from V and 4 bases from J, with 18 bases between. The CDR3 totals 16 residues. Germline V lookup: CDR1 SEHNR, CDR2 FQNEAQ (reference sequence). In nucleotides, the CDR3 is TGTGCCAGCAGCTCCCGTCCAGGGGAAAAGGCAGATACGCAGTATTTT. Its translation is CASSSRPGEKADTQYF.

This clonotype has more than one count but fewer than ten. The rearrangement joins TRBV6-9 to TRBJ1-3, with a tentative D call TRBD1 (6 bases). The CDR3 length is 17 residues. V was clipped by 7 bases and J by 0 bases, with 19 bases between them. Germline assignment: CDR1 MNHGY and CDR2 SVAAGI. This CDR3 is CASNYFPGGRSGNTIYF. The CDR3 coding sequence is TGTGCCAGCAATTACTTCCCCGGGGGCCGCTCTGGAAACACCATATATTTT.

This clonotype was counted between two and nine times. The genes are TRBV9 and TRBJ2-7; TRBD1 or TRBD2 may be the D gene (5 bases each). The CDR3 is made up of 14 amino acids. The V gene's germline CDR1 is SGDLS and CDR2 YYNGEE. The V and J ends lost 2 bases and 2 bases respectively, with 11 bases between them. The CDR3 is CASSVTGATYEQYF. The CDR3 nucleotides are TGTGCCAGCAGCGTGACCGGGGCCACCTACGAGCAGTACTTC.

This clonotype appeared many times. V and J are TRBV30 and TRBJ1-5, with D maybe TRBD1 (5 bases). The CDR3 length is 13 residues. V lost 2 bases to trimming and J lost 5 bases, with 10 bases between them. From germline, CDR1 is GTSNPN and CDR2 SVGIG (reference sequence). CDR3 sequence reads: CAWSRGFDQPQHF. CDR3 DNA sequence: TGTGCCTGGAGTAGGGGTTTTGATCAGCCCCAGCATTTT.

A note on this clonotype: A single base separates this from a much larger clone, so it may be a read error. CDR3 in DNA: TGTGCCAGCAGCGCCAAGGAGAACACTGAAACTTTCTTT. This encodes CASSAKENTETFF. V is TRBV7-9 and J is TRBJ1-1, with D uncertain. Germline assignment: CDR1 SEHNR and CDR2 FQNEAQ (reference sequence). This CDR3 has 13 residues.

Many counts were recorded for this clonotype. V is TRBV27 and J is TRBJ2-4; TRBD1 might be the D (5 bases). CDR1 and CDR2 from the germline V gene are MNHEY and SMNVEV (reference sequence). The CDR3 has 16 residues. Between the trimmed V and J ends, which lost 5 bases and 0 bases, there was a span of 14 bases. CDR3 nucleotide sequence: TGTGCCAGCAGTCCCCACACAGGTCTAGCCAAAAACATTCAGTACTTC. Encoded protein: CASSPHTGLAKNIQYF.

This clonotype was seen a few times. The V gene is TRBV6-5, the J gene TRBJ1-3, with TRBD1 as a possible D gene (5 bases). V lost 6 bases, J lost 2 bases, and 11 bases lay in between. CDR1 is MNHEY and CDR2 is SVGAGI in the germline V gene. The CDR3 runs to 14 residues. The CDR3 is CASRYQGAGNTIYF. For the CDR3, the DNA is TGTGCCAGCAGATACCAGGGCGCTGGAAACACCATATATTTT.

The rearrangement joins TRBV15 to TRBJ2-7, with 9 bases that match TRBD2. The CDR3 contains 16 residues. CDR1 and CDR2 (germline): LNHNV, YYDKDF (reference sequence). V lost 2 bases, J lost 2 bases, and 7 bases stayed unmatched. The CDR3 DNA reads TGTGCCACCAGCAGATTGACTAGCGGAACCCCCTACGAGCAGTACTTC. Translated: CATSRLTSGTPYEQYF. Full variable domain (outside the CDR3, taken from reference TRBV15 and TRBJ2-7): DAMVIQNPRYQVTQFGKPVTLSCSQTLNHNVMYWYQQKSSQAPKLLFHYYDKDFNNEADTPDNFQSRRPNTSFCFLDIRSPGLGDTAMYLCATSRLTSGTPYEQYFGPGTRLTVT.

This clonotype was recorded a few times. This chain links TRBV7-9 with TRBJ1-6; 10 bases are shared with TRBD1. V shed 7 bases and J 9 bases; nucleotides not matched to a gene: 6. Germline loops: CDR1 SEHNR, CDR2 FQNEAQ (reference sequence). CDR3 length: 14 amino acids. In DNA form, the CDR3 reads TGTGCCAGCACCCCGGGACAGGGGTTTTCACCCCTCCACTTT. Protein product: CASTPGQGFSPLHF.

This clonotype was recorded at least ten times. The chain uses TRBV7-8 and TRBJ2-1, with 8 bases lining up with TRBD2. The CDR3 contains 17 residues. The ends lost 5 bases at V and 4 bases at J; junction bases unmatched: 13. Germline CDR1 SGHVS, CDR2 FQNEAQ. The CDR3 DNA follows: TGTGCCAGCAGCCCCTCGGGGGGGGGCGTGGGATACAATGAGCAGTTCTTC. It is translated as CASSPSGGGVGYNEQFF.

This clonotype has ten or more counts. The chain has TRBV28 and TRBJ2-5; TRBD2 matches 8 bases. Germline assignment: CDR1 MDHEN and CDR2 SYDVKM. After removal of 6 bases from V and 5 bases from J, the junction contained 8 bases not matched to a gene. The CDR3 contains 14 residues. CDR3 loop: CASRDGRAYETQYF. DNA for the CDR3: TGTGCCAGCAGAGACGGGAGGGCATACGAGACCCAGTACTTC.

This clonotype was counted at least ten times. The chain combines TRBV11-2 with TRBJ2-7; tentatively, D is TRBD2 (5 bases). This CDR3 spans 15 amino acids. Germline lookup yields CDR1 SGHAT and CDR2 FQNNGV. With 4 bases removed from V and 5 bases from J, the gap between germline ends came to 18 bases. The CDR3 here is CASSSRVAPGDEQYF. For the CDR3, the DNA is TGTGCCAGCAGCTCCCGGGTAGCCCCCGGGGACGAGCAGTACTTC.

This clonotype was observed many times. The chain combines TRBV6-1 with TRBJ2-7, with 8 bases aligning to TRBD1. In germline, CDR1 is MNHNS, CDR2 SASEGT. This CDR3 spans 14 amino acids. V dropped 10 bases and J dropped 3; count of bases not matched to a gene: 11. CDR3 nucleotides: TGTGCCACCGGAAAACAGGGGGATTTCTACGAGCAGTACTTC. Residues: CATGKQGDFYEQYF.